This TCR beta chain was identified during a study of radiotherapy plus CTLA-4 blockade in lung cancer. As regards this clone: Its cognate antigen is unknown.

Whole-study results and caveats: After radiotherapy and ipilimumab, tumor-derived clones expanded in peripheral blood.

Germline assignment: CDR1 MNHNS and CDR2 SASEGT. The CDR3 has 15 amino acids. V shed 5 bases, J shed 6 bases, and the junction held 7 bases outside the gene matches. Generated by immunoSEQ multiplex PCR, the TCRdb table keeps only in-frame clones and is missing some. Here the sample spans over 75,000 clones, roughly four fifths being singletons. This clonotype originated in a human donor with non-small cell lung cancer who had stable disease on radiotherapy plus ipilimumab. V gene TRBV6-1 combines with J gene TRBJ2-2, with TRBD2 identical over 9 bases. The source was peripheral blood, collected from a patient treated with radiotherapy plus ipilimumab. CDR3: CASSTPSGASGELFF. CDR3 sequence (DNA): TGTGCCAGCAGTACCCCTAGCGGGGCATCCGGGGAGCTGTTTTTT.